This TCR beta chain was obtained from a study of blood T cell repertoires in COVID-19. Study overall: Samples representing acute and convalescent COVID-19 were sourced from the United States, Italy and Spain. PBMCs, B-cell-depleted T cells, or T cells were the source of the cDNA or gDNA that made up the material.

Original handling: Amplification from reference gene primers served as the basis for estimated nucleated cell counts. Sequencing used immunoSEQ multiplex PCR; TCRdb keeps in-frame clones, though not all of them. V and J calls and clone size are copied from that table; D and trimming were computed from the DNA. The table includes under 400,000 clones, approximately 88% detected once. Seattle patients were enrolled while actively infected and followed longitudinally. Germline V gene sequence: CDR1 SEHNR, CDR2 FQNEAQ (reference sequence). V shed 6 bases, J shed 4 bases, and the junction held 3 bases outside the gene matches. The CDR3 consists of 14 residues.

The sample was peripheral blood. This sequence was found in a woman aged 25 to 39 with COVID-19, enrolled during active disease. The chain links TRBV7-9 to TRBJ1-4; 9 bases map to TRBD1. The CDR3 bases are TGTGCCAGCAGGAACAGGGGGCTTAATGAAAAACTGTTTTTT. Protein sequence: CASRNRGLNEKLFF.